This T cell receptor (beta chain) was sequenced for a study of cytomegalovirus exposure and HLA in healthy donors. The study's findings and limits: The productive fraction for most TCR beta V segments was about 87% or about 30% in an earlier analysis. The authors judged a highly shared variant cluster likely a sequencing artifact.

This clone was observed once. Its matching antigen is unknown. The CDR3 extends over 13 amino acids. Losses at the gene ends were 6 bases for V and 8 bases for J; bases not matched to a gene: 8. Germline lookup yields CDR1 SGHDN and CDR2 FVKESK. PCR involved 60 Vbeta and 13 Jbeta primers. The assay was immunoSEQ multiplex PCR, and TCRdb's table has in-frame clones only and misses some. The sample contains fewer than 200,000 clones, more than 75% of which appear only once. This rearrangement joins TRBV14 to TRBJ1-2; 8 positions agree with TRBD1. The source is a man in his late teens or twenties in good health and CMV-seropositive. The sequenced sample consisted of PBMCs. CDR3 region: CASSLQGAEGYTF. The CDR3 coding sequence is TGTGCCAGCAGTCTCCAGGGGGCGGAAGGCTACACCTTC.